Shown below are 24 T cell receptor beta chains from a single sample sequenced in a study of blood T cell repertoires in COVID-19. Clones were sequenced by immunoSEQ multiplex PCR, and TCRdb holds only the in-frame ones, with some missing. The profile shows about 46,000 clones, 90% of them singletons. The specimen sequenced was peripheral blood. These receptors were taken from a man aged 65 to 79 with active COVID-19.

The chain is built from TRBV6-2 or TRBV6-3 and TRBJ1-1; D remains unclear. The CDR3 totals 15 residues. The V end lost 2 bases, the J end lost 6 bases, and 16 bases lay between the germline ends. Germline lookup yields CDR1 MNHEY and CDR2 SVGEGT. In nucleotides, the CDR3 is TGTGCCAGCAGTTACCCCCCGCTGAGGGTGGCTGAAGCTTTCTTT. This sequence encodes CASSYPPLRVAEAFF.

This chain links TRBV18 with TRBJ2-5; D possibly corresponds to TRBD2 (7 bases). Per the germline V gene, CDR1 is KGHSH and CDR2 is LQKENI. The CDR3 has 16 amino acids. V was pared by 3 bases and J by 4 bases, with 18 bases between. CDR3 loop: CASSPGGQTSGETQYF. The CDR3 bases are TGTGCCAGCTCACCGGGGGGGCAAACGAGCGGAGAGACCCAGTACTTC. Based on the CDR3 plus reference TRBV18 and TRBJ2-5, the full variable domain is NAGVMQNPRHLVRRRGQEARLRCSPMKGHSHVYWYRQLPEEGLKFMVYLQKENIIDESGMPKERFSAEFPKEGPSILRIQQVVRGDSAAYFCASSPGGQTSGETQYFGPGTRLLVL.

The J gene is TRBJ2-1, the V gene TRBV7-2; possibly TRBD2 for D (7 bases). The CDR3 is made up of 16 amino acids. The ends were cut back, 5 bases at V and 10 bases at J, with 24 bases in the middle. Germline V gives CDR1 SGHTA, CDR2 FQGNSA. The CDR3 spells CASSRNPIGGAREQFF. The DNA for the CDR3 is TGTGCCAGCAGCCGTAACCCTATAGGGGGGGCCAGGGAGCAGTTCTTC.

This clone was seen only once. The rearrangement links TRBV7-8 to TRBJ1-5; a weak D match, TRBD1 (6 bases). V lost 5 bases and J 11 bases, leaving 10 bases between the germline ends. This CDR3 contains 11 residues. Germline V lookup: CDR1 SGHVS, CDR2 FQNEAQ. CDR3 loop: CASSNTGSQHF. The CDR3 DNA follows: TGTGCCAGCAGCAATACAGGGTCCCAGCATTTT.

The chain carries TRBV7-9 and TRBJ2-1; possibly TRBD1 for D (5 bases). V was cut by 0 bases and J by 9 bases, with 12 bases left in between. The CDR3 runs to 14 residues. Looked up from germline, CDR1 is SEHNR and CDR2 is FQNEAQ (reference sequence). As DNA, the CDR3 is TGTGCCAGCAGCTTAGCGGACACCCTCAGTGAGCAGTTCTTC. Its protein is CASSLADTLSEQFF.

The chain is built from TRBV7-2 and TRBJ1-2; 8 bases agree with TRBD1. The germline gives CDR1 SGHTA, CDR2 FQGNSA. The CDR3 runs 15 residues. V lost 0 bases, J lost 3 bases, and 3 bases stayed unmatched. The CDR3 DNA reads as TGTGCCAGCAGCTTAGCCGGACAGGGTTACTATGGCTACACCTTC. This translates into CASSLAGQGYYGYTF.

The chain links TRBV27 to TRBJ2-3; 7 positions agree with TRBD1. J was trimmed by 0 bases and V by 4 bases; bases with no gene match: 4. This CDR3 is 15 amino acids long. From germline, CDR1 is MNHEY and CDR2 SMNVEV (reference sequence). CDR3 loop: CASSSGQISTDTQYF. In nucleotides, the CDR3 is TGTGCCAGCAGTTCGGGACAGATAAGCACAGATACGCAGTATTTT.

The rearrangement links TRBV7-2 to TRBJ2-7, with TRBD1 matching 7 bases. Germline CDR1 is SGHTA and CDR2 is FQGNSA. V shed 3 bases and J 4 bases; nucleotides not matched to a gene: 6. The CDR3 totals 14 residues. CDR3: CASSLAGTAYEQYF. The CDR3 nucleotides are TGTGCCAGCAGCTTGGCAGGGACAGCATACGAGCAGTACTTC.

This chain connects TRBV11-3 to TRBJ2-7; TRBD1 agrees at 8 bases. The CDR3 length is 14 residues. CDR1 and CDR2 from the germline V gene are SGHNT and YENEEA. V trimming: 5 bases; J trimming: 1 base; junction bases outside the gene matches: 4. The CDR3 spells CASSPRDRSYEQYF. CDR3 DNA: TGTGCCAGCAGCCCGCGGGACAGGTCCTACGAGCAGTACTTC.

The rearrangement links TRBV5-1 to TRBJ1-2; D is possibly TRBD1 (5 bases). The CDR3 extends over 16 amino acids. CDR1 is SGHRS, CDR2 YFSETQ, per germline. Trimming pared 0 bases from V and 0 bases from J, leaving 12 bases between. CDR3 in amino acids: CASSLVGQLSNYGYTF. CDR3 DNA: TGCGCCAGCAGCTTGGTGGGGCAGCTCTCTAACTATGGCTACACCTTC.

In its sample, this clone ranks as medium-sized (0.01 to 0.1%). This sequence joins TRBV28 and TRBJ2-1, with 7 bases aligning to TRBD2. Germline V CDR1 and CDR2: MDHEN, SYDVKM. The CDR3 length is 14 residues. Germline trimming cut 2 bases from V and 7 bases from J; bases unmatched to any gene: 5. The CDR3 loop is CASSLAGVLNEQFF. DNA of the CDR3: TGTGCCAGCAGTTTAGCGGGAGTCTTGAATGAGCAGTTCTTC.

This rearrangement joins TRBV28 to TRBJ1-2; D is possibly TRBD1 (6 bases). Germline CDR1 is MDHEN and CDR2 is SYDVKM. This CDR3 is 15 amino acids long. Between the trimmed V and J ends, which lost 6 bases and 8 bases, there was a span of 22 bases. In DNA, the CDR3 is TGTGCCAGCAGCCCCCAATTAAGGGGGAATCGAGGCTACACCTTC. It specifies CASSPQLRGNRGYTF.

This chain connects TRBV7-6 to TRBJ1-4; 8 bases line up with TRBD1. From germline, CDR1 is SGHVS and CDR2 FNYEAQ. With V trimmed by 5 bases and J by 8 bases, 19 bases remained unmatched. The length of the CDR3 is 18 residues. CDR3 nucleotide sequence: TGTGCCAGCAGCCTCACGGGGGCCCTCGGACAGGGTGGAGAAAAACTGTTTTTT. Translating it yields CASSLTGALGQGGEKLFF.

This clone was seen only once. The V call is TRBV9, the J call TRBJ2-2, with 10 bases fitting TRBD2. The CDR3 totals 16 residues. Per the germline V gene, CDR1 is SGDLS and CDR2 is YYNGEE. J lost 1 base, V lost 0 bases, and 0 bases had no gene match. The CDR3 loop reads CASSVGLAGNTGELFF. The CDR3 DNA reads TGTGCCAGCAGCGTAGGACTAGCGGGGAACACCGGGGAGCTGTTTTTT.

The V and J genes are TRBV7-8 and TRBJ2-7; TRBD1 might be the D (6 bases). V was cut by 5 bases and J by 9 bases, with 17 bases left in between. The CDR3 totals 13 residues. Germline V gene lookup returns CDR1 SGHVS and CDR2 FQNEAQ. This CDR3 reads CASSPRTGPGQYF. The CDR3 DNA follows: TGTGCCAGCAGCCCCCGTACAGGGCCCGGGCAGTACTTC.

The gene calls are TRBV7-2 and TRBJ2-7; TRBD2 might be the D (5 bases). Germline V gene sequence: CDR1 SGHTA, CDR2 FQGNSA. Between the trimmed V and J ends, which lost 5 bases and 0 bases, there was a span of 11 bases. This CDR3 contains 14 residues. CDR3 region: CASSEQRTSYEQYF. The CDR3 region has the DNA TGTGCCAGCAGCGAGCAGCGGACCTCCTACGAGCAGTACTTC.

V usage is TRBV2 and J usage is TRBJ1-1, with D unclear. There are 13 residues in the CDR3. Trimming removed 3 bases from V and 2 bases from J, with 7 bases in between. The germline gives CDR1 SNHLY, CDR2 FYNNEI. CDR3 loop: CASSEEGNTEAFF. Written as DNA, the CDR3 is TGTGCCAGCAGTGAGGAGGGAAACACTGAAGCTTTCTTT.

The J gene is TRBJ1-5, the V gene TRBV2; unclear D gene. This CDR3 has 13 residues. Trimming removed 4 bases from V and 1 base from J, with 5 bases in between. Germline assignment: CDR1 SNHLY and CDR2 FYNNEI. CDR3 region: CASSVISNQPQHF. In DNA form, the CDR3 reads TGTGCCAGCAGTGTAATCAGCAATCAGCCCCAGCATTTT.

This chain uses TRBV18 with TRBJ2-2; D unclear. Trimming left V 1 base short and J 1 base short, with 13 bases between. In germline, CDR1 is KGHSH, CDR2 LQKENI. The CDR3 sequence is 17 residues long. This chain's CDR3 is CASSPLGHPLNTGELFF. CDR3 nucleotides: TGTGCCAGCTCACCACTCGGTCACCCCTTGAACACCGGGGAGCTGTTTTTT.

The J gene is TRBJ2-2, the V gene TRBV2; TRBD1 agrees at 7 bases. This CDR3 spans 15 amino acids. Unmatched junction bases numbered 10, after V lost 6 bases and J lost 6 bases. Germline CDR1 reads SNHLY; CDR2 reads FYNNEI. CDR3 region: CASSRLEGAAGELFF. In DNA form, the CDR3 reads TGTGCCAGCAGCCGACTCGAGGGGGCGGCCGGGGAGCTGTTTTTT.

The V gene is TRBV18, the J gene TRBJ2-3; 8 bases align to TRBD1. The CDR3 contains 14 residues. The junction had 0 bases not matched to a gene; V was cut back by 3 bases and J by 1 base. Per the germline V gene, CDR1 is KGHSH and CDR2 is LQKENI. CDR3 nucleotides: TGTGCCAGCTCACCGACAGGGGGCACAGATACGCAGTATTTT. Residues: CASSPTGGTDTQYF.

The chain uses TRBV19 and TRBJ1-6; D may be TRBD1 (6 bases). Trimming took off 3 bases at V and 7 bases at J, with 13 bases between the two ends. Germline V gene data show CDR1 as LNHDA and CDR2 as SQIVND (reference sequence). The CDR3 is 15 amino acids. In DNA form, the CDR3 reads TGTGCCAGTAGTATGGTTTCCAGGGGAAATTCACCCCTCCACTTT. Encoded protein: CASSMVSRGNSPLHF.

The chain combines TRBV7-2 with TRBJ1-1; TRBD1 aligns across 8 bases. Germline CDR1 is SGHTA and CDR2 is FQGNSA. V shed 4 bases and J 3 bases; nucleotides not matched to a gene: 16. The length of the CDR3 is 18 residues. The DNA of the CDR3 is TGTGCCAGCAGCTCCGGAACGATTTCAGGGGGCGCGCACACTGAAGCTTTCTTT. Its protein is CASSSGTISGGAHTEAFF.

This sequence joins TRBV28 and TRBJ2-7; TRBD2 agrees at 10 bases. CDR3 length equals 14 residues. Germline V gene sequence: CDR1 MDHEN, CDR2 SYDVKM. Trimming removed 3 bases from V and 3 bases from J; junction bases left unmatched: 2. The CDR3 sequence is CASSLLAGVYEQYF. CDR3 bases: TGTGCCAGCAGTTTGCTAGCGGGAGTCTACGAGCAGTACTTC. The full variable domain, its missing parts supplied by reference TRBV28 and TRBJ2-7, is DVKVTQSSRYLVKRTGEKVFLECVQDMDHENMFWYRQDPGLGLRLIYFSYDVKMKEKGDIPEGYSVSREKKERFSLILESASTNQTSMYLCASSLLAGVYEQYFGPGTRLTVT.